This T cell receptor (beta chain) comes out of a study of Ad26.COV2.S vaccination and SARS-CoV-2 variants. Study-wide background: Donor joined the COV1001 Ad26.COV2.S trial arm. Recipients of Ad26.COV2.S got it intramuscularly, once or twice 56 days apart.

About this clone: The antigen remains unidentified.

General observations from the study: Researchers reported similar non-spike TCR breadth in vaccine and placebo recipients.

Treatment specified: some 20 received Ad26.COV2.S at low or high dose, single or two shots; several received placebo; per-sample allocation not given. After the first vaccine or placebo injection, samples were drawn on day 63. Spike of the Wuhan-strain SARS-CoV-2 was expressed by an Ad26 vector, which formed the vaccine. This table comes from immunoSEQ multiplex PCR, and its TCRdb copy is limited to in-frame clones, with some not included. Altogether some 250,000 clones are present, approximately 88% being singletons, with the ten largest covering around 10%. CDR1 and CDR2 (germline): SEHNR, FQNEAQ (reference sequence). CDR3 length equals 14 residues. Trimming at V came to 3 bases and at J to 4 bases, leaving 3 bases not matched to a gene.

The receptor's source is a person between 18 and 65 years old who received the Ad26.COV2.S COVID-19 vaccine or a placebo. Sequencing used peripheral blood, obtained in a trial of Ad26.COV2.S vaccine versus placebo. The V gene is TRBV7-9, the J gene TRBJ1-5; 7 bases match TRBD1. The CDR3 bases are TGTGCCAGCAGCTTGGCGGGACAGAATCAGCCCCAGCATTTT. Translating gives CASSLAGQNQPQHF.